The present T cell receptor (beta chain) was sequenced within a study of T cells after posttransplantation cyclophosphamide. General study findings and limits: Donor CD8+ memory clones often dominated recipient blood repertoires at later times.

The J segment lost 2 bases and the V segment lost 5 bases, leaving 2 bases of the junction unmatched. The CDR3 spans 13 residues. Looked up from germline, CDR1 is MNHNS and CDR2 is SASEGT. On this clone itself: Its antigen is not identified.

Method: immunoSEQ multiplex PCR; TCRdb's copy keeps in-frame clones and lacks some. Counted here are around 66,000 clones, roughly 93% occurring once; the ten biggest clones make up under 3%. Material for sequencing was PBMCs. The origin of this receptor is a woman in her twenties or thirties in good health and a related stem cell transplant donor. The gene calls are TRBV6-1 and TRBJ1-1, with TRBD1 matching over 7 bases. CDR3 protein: CASSHRGNTEAFF. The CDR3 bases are TGTGCCAGCAGTCACAGGGGAAACACTGAAGCTTTCTTT.